The clone carrying this TCR beta chain turned up a few times. The data derive from a study of T-cell reconstitution after alpha-beta-depleted transplantation in children. As it was prepared, the TCRbeta library received unique molecular identifiers. TCRdb processed the PCR reads anew with MiXCR; each CDR3 protein has one entry. The sample lists around 680,000 distinct CDR3 sequences; 16% were seen once. Germline CDR1 is SGHTA and CDR2 is FQGNSA. The V gene lost 4 bases and the J gene lost 8 bases, with 13 bases spanning the gap. The CDR3 covers 13 residues. The TCR originated in a human donor who donated a stem cell graft to a child with acute myeloid leukemia. The chain uses TRBV7-2 and TRBJ2-3, with D possibly matching TRBD1 (5 bases). Here the sequenced sample was PBMCs from the stem cell graft donor, taken from the stem cell graft. The CDR3 loop is CASSWAAQGTQYF. The CDR3 DNA follows: TGTGCCAGCAGCTGGGCCGCCCAGGGTACGCAGTATTTT.